This entry lists 29 T cell receptor beta chains sequenced from one sample in a study of tumor-infiltrating lymphocytes in primary liver carcinoma. Germline DNA was extracted alongside blood RNA, which was obtained from unsorted whole blood. The authors made TCR beta cDNA from approximately 490 ng total RNA with a constant-region primer. The TCR beta library was amplified through three nested multiplex PCR rounds in a modified ARM-PCR procedure. The study ran its first two PCR rounds for 9 to 10 cycles each, using TRBV1-TRBV30 forward primers and a C-beta reverse primer. TCRdb processed the multiplex PCR reads anew with MiXCR; each CDR3 protein has one entry. The table shows some 180,000 distinct CDR3 sequences, with about 60% occurring only once. The specimen sequenced was peripheral blood. These receptors were obtained from a middle-aged man with primary liver carcinoma and hepatitis B virus infection.

The chain joins TRBV6-5 to TRBJ2-7; 7 positions match TRBD2. This CDR3 is built from 14 residues. The germline V gene has CDR1 MNHEY and CDR2 SVGAGI. V was pared by 2 bases and J by 5 bases, with 6 bases of the junction left unmatched. Here the CDR3 reads CASSYGRGGHEQYF. CDR3 sequence (DNA): TGTGCCAGCAGTTACGGGAGGGGCGGTCACGAGCAGTACTTC.

Note on this clonotype: The germline gene is not matched at one end of the junction; a read error may be the cause. The chain has TRBV6-1 and TRBJ2-2; 10 nucleotides agree with TRBD2. The CDR3 is 16 residues long. The V gene's germline CDR1 is MNHNS and CDR2 SASEGT. This CDR3 reads CASSEALAGYTGELFF. The DNA for the CDR3 is TGTGCCAGTAGTGAAGCACTAGCGGGGTACACCGGGGAGCTGTTTTTT.

Comments on this clonotype: The conserved closing phenylalanine or tryptophan is absent in this CDR3, likely reflecting a read error. This chain links TRBV6-6 with TRBJ2-7; maybe TRBD2 (6 bases). Trimming removed 7 bases from V and 5 bases from J, with 12 bases in between. The CDR3 has 12 amino acids. The V gene's germline CDR1 is MNHNY and CDR2 SVGAGI (reference sequence). The CDR3 bases are TGTGCCAGCACGAGTAGCGGTAACGAGCAGTACATC. Its protein product is CASTSSGNEQYI.

A word on this clonotype: Since the CDR3 does not end with the conserved phenylalanine or tryptophan, this likely comes from a read error. The rearrangement links TRBV11-2 to TRBJ2-1; maybe TRBD1 (6 bases). Germline loops: CDR1 SGHAT, CDR2 FQNNGV. This CDR3 has 13 amino acids. V lost 8 bases and J 8 bases, leaving 16 bases between the germline ends. CDR3 bases: TGTGCCAGCGCCCGGGACAAGGTCTATGAGCAGTTCTCC. Its protein is CASARDKVYEQFS.

In regard to this clonotype: A much more abundant neighbour one base away suggests this may be a read error. V is TRBV12-3 or TRBV12-4 and J is TRBJ2-6; possibly TRBD2 for D (6 bases). This CDR3 spans 15 amino acids. The CDR3 DNA reads TGTGCCAGCAGTTTCGGAGGTGGCGGGGCCAACGTCATGACTTTC. Translation gives CASSFGGGGANVMTF.

This clonotype was seen more than once but under ten times. The chain has TRBV11-2 and TRBJ2-7; perhaps D is TRBD1 or TRBD2 (7 bases each). V was pared by 8 bases and J by 3 bases, with 20 bases between. This CDR3 is 15 amino acids long. Per the germline V gene, CDR1 is SGHAT and CDR2 is FQNNGV. The CDR3 region has the DNA TGTGCCAGCGGCTGGGGGGGGCAGGGGGGCTACGAGCAGTACTTC. This codes for CASGWGGQGGYEQYF. Using reference TRBV11-2 and TRBJ2-7 for the parts outside the CDR3, the full variable domain is EAGVAQSPRYKIIEKRQSVAFWCNPISGHATLYWYQQILGQGPKLLIQFQNNGVVDDSQLPKDRFSAERLKGVDSTLKIQPAKLEDSAVYLCASGWGGQGGYEQYFGPGTRLTVT.

A remark on this clonotype: Because it lacks the conserved phenylalanine or tryptophan at the end, this CDR3 is likely a read error. The gene calls are TRBV29-1 and TRBJ2-1; 8 bases line up with TRBD1. Germline CDR1 reads SQVTM; CDR2 reads ANQGSEA. The CDR3 contains 14 residues. V lost 8 bases and J lost 5; bases outside the gene matches: 11. The CDR3 region is CSPVSGTGNNEQFS. The CDR3 coding sequence is TGCAGCCCCGTCTCCGGGACAGGCAACAATGAGCAGTTCTCC.

Turning to this clonotype: Likely a read error: the CDR3 ends without its conserved phenylalanine or tryptophan. The J gene is TRBJ2-5, the V gene TRBV7-9; 14 nucleotides agree with TRBD2. V lost 3 bases and J lost 4; bases outside the gene matches: 7. Germline V gene data show CDR1 as SEHNR and CDR2 as FQNEAQ (reference sequence). The CDR3 consists of 17 residues. The chain's CDR3 is CASSFPGLAGGSETQYS. The DNA of the CDR3 is TGTGCCAGCAGCTTCCCCGGACTAGCGGGAGGATCAGAGACCCAGTACTCC.

This clonotype showed up just once. The genes are TRBV10-3 and TRBJ2-1, with 12 bases fitting TRBD2. Germline V lookup: CDR1 ENHRY, CDR2 SYGVKD. The CDR3 is made up of 14 amino acids. The ends lost 10 bases at V and 7 bases at J; junction bases unmatched: 8. The CDR3 nucleotides are TGTGCCACCTCGACTAGCGGGAGTGAAAATGAGCAGTTCTTC. It is translated as CATSTSGSENEQFF.

The gene calls are TRBV7-8 and TRBJ1-4; 10 positions agree with TRBD1. This CDR3 has 14 amino acids. CDR1 is SGHVS, CDR2 FQNEAQ, per germline. Trimming removed 1 base from V and 8 bases from J; junction bases left unmatched: 1. The CDR3 nucleotides read TGTGCCAGCAGCTTAGGGGACAGGGGAGAAAAACTGTTTTTT. This codes for CASSLGDRGEKLFF.

This clonotype was detected a few times. The chain carries TRBV5-6 and TRBJ2-3; D is perhaps TRBD1 (6 bases). V gave up 4 bases and J gave up 4 bases, with 10 bases separating them. The CDR3 is 13 residues long. Germline V gene lookup returns CDR1 SGHDT and CDR2 YYEEEE. CDR3 sequence (DNA): TGTGCCAGCAGCACACAGGGCCCAGATACGCAGTATTTT. This encodes CASSTQGPDTQYF.

About this clonotype: It may be a read error: a sequence one base away is much more abundant. This is likely a read error, given that the CDR3 carries no conserved phenylalanine or tryptophan at its end. The chain joins TRBV11-2 to TRBJ2-1; 10 bases match TRBD2. The CDR3 runs 17 residues. V shed 5 bases, J shed 6 bases, and the junction held 13 bases outside the gene matches. Germline CDR1 and CDR2: SGHAT and FQNNGV. This CDR3 reads CASSILLSGRRLNEQFS. CDR3 sequence (DNA): TGTGCCAGCAGCATCCTACTTAGCGGGAGGAGGCTCAATGAGCAGTTCTCC.

This chain uses TRBV4-2 with TRBJ2-3, with D perhaps matching TRBD1 (6 bases). Germline-derived CDR1 and CDR2 are LGHNA and YNFKEQ. The CDR3 is 15 residues long. V lost 4 bases, J lost 5 bases, and 16 bases lay in between. The CDR3 protein is CASSPDRWSVDTQYF. The CDR3 DNA follows: TGTGCCAGCAGCCCAGACAGGTGGTCGGTAGATACGCAGTATTTT.

A few counts support this clonotype. The genes are TRBV6-2 or TRBV6-3 and TRBJ2-3; the match to TRBD2 covers 9 bases. The germline CDR1 and CDR2 sequences are MNHEY and SVGEGT. The V gene end was trimmed by 7 bases and the J gene end by 5 bases; junction bases not matched to a gene: 4. The CDR3 sequence is 13 residues long. The CDR3 sequence is CASTLAGVDTQYF. CDR3 DNA: TGTGCCAGCACCTTAGCGGGAGTAGATACGCAGTATTTT.

In the case of this clonotype: Lacking the conserved final phenylalanine or tryptophan, this CDR3 likely reflects a read error. CDR3 sequence reads: CTSSSLRNEQYL. In DNA form, the CDR3 reads TGTACCAGCAGCTCCCTTAGGAACGAGCAGTACCTC. The chain employs TRBV11-2 and TRBJ2-7; D ambiguous. The CDR3 spans 12 residues. The V gene's germline CDR1 is SGHAT and CDR2 FQNNGV.

This clonotype was recorded once. An end of the junction does not agree with germline; a read error may underlie this. The V and J genes are TRBV4-1 and TRBJ2-1, with 7 bases that match TRBD2. The CDR3 extends over 15 amino acids. Germline V gene sequence: CDR1 MGHRA, CDR2 YSYEKL. This CDR3 reads CASLQGGRGNNEQLF. The CDR3 DNA follows: TGCGCCAGCCTCCAGGGCGGGAGAGGGAACAATGAGCAGTTATTC.

On this clonotype itself: This could be a read error, since a much larger clone is one nucleotide away. The chain recombines TRBV29-1 with TRBJ2-7; possibly TRBD2 for D (6 bases). V was pared by 5 bases and J by 9 bases, with 14 bases between. CDR3 length equals 11 residues. Germline V gene lookup returns CDR1 SQVTM and CDR2 ANQGSEA. The DNA of the CDR3 is TGCAGCGTTCTTCAGGACGGGGGGCAGTACTTC. Translated: CSVLQDGGQYF.

In nucleotides, the CDR3 is TGCGCCAGCCGCTCGGAAGGGGGCTACGAGCAGTACTTC. Its translation: CASRSEGGYEQYF. The chain recombines TRBV5-1 with TRBJ2-7; weak D call: TRBD1 (6 bases). The CDR3 has 13 residues. The V gene lost 7 bases and the J gene lost 3 bases, with 14 bases spanning the gap. CDR1 SGHRS and CDR2 YFSETQ come from the germline V gene.

In regard to this clonotype: One base away lies a much larger clone, so this may be a sequencing read error. The chain links TRBV11-2 to TRBJ2-5, with 13 bases matching TRBD2. Germline CDR1 and CDR2: SGHAT and FQNNGV. This CDR3 contains 17 residues. CDR3 in amino acids: CASSNPGLAGTKENQYF. DNA of the CDR3: TGTGCCAGCAGCAACCCGGGACTAGCGGGAACCAAAGAGAACCAGTACTTC. Drawing the rest from reference TRBV11-2 and TRBJ2-5, the complete variable domain is EAGVAQSPRYKIIEKRQSVAFWCNPISGHATLYWYQQILGQGPKLLIQFQNNGVVDDSQLPKDRFSAERLKGVDSTLKIQPAKLEDSAVYLCASSNPGLAGTKENQYFGPGTRLLVL.

This clonotype showed up just a few times. The V and J genes are TRBV6-5 and TRBJ1-3; D may be TRBD1 (5 bases). The CDR3 runs 18 residues. The germline V gene has CDR1 MNHEY and CDR2 SVGAGI. V dropped 0 bases and J dropped 3 bases, with 18 bases sitting between them. Here the CDR3 reads CASSYSRDGNHLGNTIYF. The CDR3 DNA reads as TGTGCCAGCAGTTACTCGAGGGACGGCAACCACCTTGGAAACACCATATATTTT.

This chain links TRBV10-1 with TRBJ2-3; 7 bases align to TRBD2. This CDR3 region has 15 residues. Germline CDR1 reads WNHNN; CDR2 reads SYGVQD (reference sequence). V shed 4 bases and J 4 bases; nucleotides not matched to a gene: 8. The DNA of the CDR3 is TGCGCCAGCAGTGCGGCGGGAGTTTTGGCAGATACGCAGTATTTT. This sequence encodes CASSAAGVLADTQYF.

Turning to this clonotype: One junction end does not reproduce the germline sequence, and a read error may be involved. The chain links TRBV11-2 to TRBJ2-1; D uncertain. This CDR3 is 16 amino acids long. Germline V gene data show CDR1 as SGHAT and CDR2 as FQNNGV. CDR3 amino acids: CASSLGGTVACNEQLF. In DNA, the CDR3 is TGTGCCAGCAGCTTAGGGGGTACGGTCGCTTGCAATGAGCAGTTATTC.

Points on this clonotype: Compared with germline, one end of the junction differs, possibly owing to a read error. V usage is TRBV29-1 and J usage is TRBJ2-5; D is perhaps TRBD1 (5 bases). Germline V CDR1 and CDR2: SQVTM, ANQGSEA. CDR3 size: 13 residues. CDR3 amino acids: CGVAGLGQETQYF. CDR3 sequence (DNA): TGCGGCGTGGCAGGGTTGGGCCAAGAGACCCAGTACTTC.

A word on this clonotype: Because it lacks the conserved phenylalanine or tryptophan at the end, this CDR3 is likely a read error. The chain combines TRBV7-9 with TRBJ2-7; 10 nucleotides align to TRBD1. CDR1 and CDR2 from the germline V gene are SEHNR and FQNEAQ (reference sequence). Trimming removed 3 bases from V and 5 bases from J; junction bases left unmatched: 4. The length of the CDR3 is 14 residues. CDR3 amino acids: CASSLGQGYDEQYL. The CDR3 DNA is TGTGCCAGCAGCTTGGGACAGGGGTATGACGAGCAGTACCTC.

This clonotype showed up just a few times. The chain links TRBV4-2 to TRBJ1-5, with unresolved D. From germline, CDR1 is LGHNA and CDR2 YNFKEQ. This CDR3 is built from 13 residues. V was trimmed by 4 bases and J by 10 bases, leaving 14 bases between them. The DNA for the CDR3 is TGTGCCAGCAGCCTCGAGAAGAAAGATCCCCAGCATTTT. It yields the protein CASSLEKKDPQHF.

The rearrangement uses TRBV11-2 and TRBJ2-7; 8 bases agree with TRBD2. CDR3 length: 15 amino acids. Germline CDR1 is SGHAT and CDR2 is FQNNGV. V lost 0 bases and J lost 6; bases outside the gene matches: 7. CDR3 sequence: CASSLEGLAGCEQYF. DNA of the CDR3: TGTGCCAGCAGCTTAGAGGGGCTAGCGGGCTGCGAGCAGTACTTC.

Of note for this clonotype: Just one base apart from a much larger clone, this may be a read error. The J gene is TRBJ2-3, the V gene TRBV11-1; D is perhaps TRBD2 (6 bases). In germline, CDR1 is SGHAT, CDR2 FQDESV (reference sequence). The CDR3 totals 17 residues. Trimming cost V 8 bases and J 0 bases, with 21 bases left between them. CDR3 sequence (DNA): TGTGCCAGCTGCGTCACTGAACTAGCCACTAGCACAGATACGCAGTATTTT. It specifies CASCVTELATSTDTQYF.

With regard to this clonotype: The conserved final phenylalanine or tryptophan is absent from the CDR3, which likely points to a read error. The gene calls are TRBV11-2 and TRBJ2-7; 9 bases align to TRBD1. The J segment lost 2 bases and the V segment lost 5 bases, leaving 7 bases of the junction unmatched. Germline V lookup: CDR1 SGHAT, CDR2 FQNNGV. CDR3 length: 15 amino acids. The CDR3 is CASSPQDRGPYEQYL. The CDR3 nucleotides are TGTGCCAGCAGCCCACAGGACAGGGGTCCCTACGAGCAGTACTTA.

A note on this clonotype: Mismatch with germline at one junction end may stem from a read error. The rearrangement links TRBV11-2 to TRBJ2-5; no clear D. Germline CDR1 SGHAT, CDR2 FQNNGV. The CDR3 contains 14 residues. The CDR3 is CAGSMGLDQETHYF. The CDR3 nucleotides are TGTGCCGGCAGCATGGGATTAGACCAAGAGACCCACTACTTC.